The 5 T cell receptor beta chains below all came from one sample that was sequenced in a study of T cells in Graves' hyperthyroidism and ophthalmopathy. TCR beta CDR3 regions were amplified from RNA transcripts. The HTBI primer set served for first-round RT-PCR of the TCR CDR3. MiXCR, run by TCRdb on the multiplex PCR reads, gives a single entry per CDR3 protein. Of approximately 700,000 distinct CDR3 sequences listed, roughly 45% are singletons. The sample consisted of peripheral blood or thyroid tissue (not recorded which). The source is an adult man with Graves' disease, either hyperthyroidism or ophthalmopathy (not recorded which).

The CDR3, as DNA: TGTGCCAGCAGCTCACCGGGAGGGGGGGACTACGAGCAGTACTTC. Translating gives CASSSPGGGDYEQYF. The chain has TRBV7-9 and TRBJ2-7; 8 bases are shared with TRBD2. Germline CDR1 SEHNR, CDR2 FQNEAQ (reference sequence). CDR3 length equals 15 residues. V was pared by 4 bases and J by 3 bases, with 8 bases of the junction left unmatched.

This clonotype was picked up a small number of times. The CDR3 DNA follows: TGCGCCAGCAGCCAAGGACTCGACTATGGCTACACCTTC. As protein: CASSQGLDYGYTF. V and J are TRBV4-1 and TRBJ1-2; D gene uncertain. Trimming cost V 1 base and J 3 bases, with 6 bases left between them. This CDR3 comprises 13 residues. Germline CDR1 and CDR2: MGHRA and YSYEKL.

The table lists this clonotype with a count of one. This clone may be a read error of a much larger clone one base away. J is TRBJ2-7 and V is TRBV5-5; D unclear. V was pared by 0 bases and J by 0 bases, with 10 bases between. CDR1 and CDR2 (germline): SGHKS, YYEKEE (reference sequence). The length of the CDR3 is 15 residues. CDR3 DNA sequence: TGTGCCAGCAGCTTGGGGGTCGTATACTCCTACGAGCAGTACTTC. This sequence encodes CASSLGVVYSYEQYF.

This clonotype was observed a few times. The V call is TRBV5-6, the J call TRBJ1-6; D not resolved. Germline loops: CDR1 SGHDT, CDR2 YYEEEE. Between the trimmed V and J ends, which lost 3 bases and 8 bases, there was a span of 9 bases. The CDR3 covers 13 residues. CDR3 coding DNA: TGTGCCAGCAGCTCCGGCGTCTATTCACCCCTCCACTTT. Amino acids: CASSSGVYSPLHF.

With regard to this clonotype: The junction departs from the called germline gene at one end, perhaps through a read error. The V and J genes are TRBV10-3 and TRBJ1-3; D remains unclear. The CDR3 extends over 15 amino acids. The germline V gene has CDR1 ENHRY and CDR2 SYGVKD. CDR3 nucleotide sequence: TGTGCCAGCAGTTACTCGTTGCTCTCCGGAAACACCATATATTTT. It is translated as CASSYSLLSGNTIYF.